This T cell receptor beta chain comes out of a study of blood T cells in healthy people across ages. Findings and caveats of the study: It was found that TCR beta diversity correlated strongly with the percentage of naive T cells. There was no known CMV status for donors, so expanded clonotype changes were possibly confounded.

The donors, healthy Caucasians from Russia, were aged 6 to 90. A second PCR, run for about 7 to 12 cycles, used a sample-barcoded 5' primer plus a J-beta primer mix. TCRdb itself ran the 5' RACE reads through MiXCR, one entry per CDR3 protein. Of 550,000 to 750,000 distinct CDR3 sequences in the sample, roughly 21% were seen once. With respect to this clonotype: What it binds is not known.

Trimming took 0 bases from V and 0 from J, leaving 12 bases between them. The CDR3 covers 17 residues. Germline CDR1 and CDR2: MGHRA and YSYEKL. Sequenced material: blood. V gene TRBV4-1 combines with J gene TRBJ1-5; D gene ambiguous. This TCR came from a man aged 70-80 years in good health. DNA for the CDR3: TGCGCCAGCAGCCAAGATGGAGACGGATATAGCAATCAGCCCCAGCATTTT. Residues: CASSQDGDGYSNQPQHF.